This TCR beta chain was recorded in a study of tumor-infiltrating lymphocytes in localized non-small cell lung cancer. With 7 bases removed from V and 1 base from J, the gap between germline ends came to 7 bases. The CDR3 extends over 13 amino acids. Germline V gene lookup returns CDR1 SNHLY and CDR2 FYNNEI. Clones were sequenced by immunoSEQ multiplex PCR, and TCRdb holds only the in-frame ones, with some missing. The profile shows fewer than 11,000 clones, about 75% of them singletons. The sequence was collected from a human donor with non-small cell lung cancer. The V call is TRBV2, the J call TRBJ2-2; no firm D call. The sequencing input was uninvolved lung tissue not adjacent to the tumor. The CDR3 spells CASKQQNTGELFF. In nucleotides, the CDR3 is TGTGCCAGCAAGCAACAGAACACCGGGGAGCTGTTTTTT.